This T cell receptor beta chain was identified in a study of cytomegalovirus exposure and HLA in healthy donors. General observations from the study: Most TCR sequences showed up rarely, but some public TCRs showed up in many donors.

This CDR3 is 11 amino acids long. V gave up 7 bases and J gave up 3 bases, with 7 bases separating them. Germline V lookup: CDR1 MNHNS, CDR2 SASEGT. A note on this clone: The antigen remains undetermined.

Sequencing used immunoSEQ multiplex PCR; TCRdb keeps in-frame clones, though not all of them. The table shows 90,000 to 150,000 clones, with roughly 90% occurring only once. The chain links TRBV6-1 to TRBJ2-7; D is unresolved. Input material: PBMCs. The source is a woman aged 18-29 years in good health and CMV-seropositive. The DNA for the CDR3 is TGTGCCAGCACCCTTTACTACGAGCAGTACTTC. Its translation is CASTLYYEQYF.